This T cell receptor (beta chain) was found in a study of blood T cells in healthy people across ages. Study results and caveats: Greater diversity and more naive CD4+ cells were seen in long-lived donors than in aged donors.

As for this clonotype: Its antigen remains unknown.

Germline V gives CDR1 MNHEY, CDR2 SMNVEV (reference sequence). This CDR3 comprises 15 residues. V was pared by 5 bases and J by 4 bases, with 10 bases of the junction left unmatched. PCR was performed a second time for about 7 to 11 cycles using a sample-barcoded 5' primer and a J-beta primer mix. Through a template-switch adaptor with 12 random nucleotides, each cDNA molecule received a tag. TCRdb re-derived calls from the 5' RACE reads in MiXCR, one entry per CDR3 protein. The sample consists of roughly 2 million distinct CDR3 sequences, roughly 50% of them appearing once. V and J are TRBV27 and TRBJ2-7, with 8 positions matching TRBD1. Sequencing was performed on blood. This receptor was taken from a woman in her forties in good health. This CDR3 is CASSRAGTGRYEQYF. DNA of the CDR3: TGTGCCAGCAGTCGCGCCGGGACAGGTCGGTACGAGCAGTACTTC.